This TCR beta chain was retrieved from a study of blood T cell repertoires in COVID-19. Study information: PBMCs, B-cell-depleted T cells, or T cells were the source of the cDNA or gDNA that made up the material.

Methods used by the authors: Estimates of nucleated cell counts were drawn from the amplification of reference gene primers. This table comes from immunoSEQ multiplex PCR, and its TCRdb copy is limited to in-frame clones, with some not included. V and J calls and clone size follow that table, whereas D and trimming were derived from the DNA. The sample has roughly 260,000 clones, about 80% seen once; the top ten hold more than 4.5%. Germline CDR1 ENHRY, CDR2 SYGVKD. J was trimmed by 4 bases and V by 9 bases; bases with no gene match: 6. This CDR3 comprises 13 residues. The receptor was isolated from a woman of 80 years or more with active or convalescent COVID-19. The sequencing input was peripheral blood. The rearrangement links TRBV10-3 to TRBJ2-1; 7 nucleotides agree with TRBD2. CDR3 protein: CAMREGLYNEQFF. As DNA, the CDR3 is TGTGCCATGAGGGAGGGCCTGTACAATGAGCAGTTCTTC.